Listed here is a single TCR beta chain. This CDR3 contains 16 residues. V was trimmed by 4 bases and J by 1 base, leaving 16 bases between them. Germline loops: CDR1 SEHNR, CDR2 FQNEAQ (reference sequence). The data originate from a study of blood T cell repertoires in COVID-19. Generated by immunoSEQ multiplex PCR, the TCRdb table keeps only in-frame clones and is missing some. The sample lists over 250,000 clones; just over 90% were seen once. Material: peripheral blood. The V and J genes are TRBV7-9 and TRBJ1-1; tentatively, D is TRBD1 (6 bases). This TCR derives from a woman aged 25 to 39 with COVID-19, enrolled during active disease. CDR3: CASSSPGVPKNTEAFF. For the CDR3, the DNA is TGTGCCAGCAGCTCTCCAGGGGTCCCGAAGAACACTGAAGCTTTCTTT.